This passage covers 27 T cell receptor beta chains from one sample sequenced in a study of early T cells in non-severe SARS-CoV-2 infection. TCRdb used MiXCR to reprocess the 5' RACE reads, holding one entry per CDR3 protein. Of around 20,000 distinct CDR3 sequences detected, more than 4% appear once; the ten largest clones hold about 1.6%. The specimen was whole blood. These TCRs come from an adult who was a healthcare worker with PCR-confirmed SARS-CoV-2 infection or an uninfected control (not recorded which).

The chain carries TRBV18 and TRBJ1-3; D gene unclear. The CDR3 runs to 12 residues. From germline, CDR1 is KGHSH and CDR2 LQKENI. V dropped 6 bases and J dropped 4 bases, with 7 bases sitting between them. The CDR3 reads CASSDGGNTIYF. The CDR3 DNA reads TGTGCCAGCTCGGACGGAGGAAACACCATATATTTT.

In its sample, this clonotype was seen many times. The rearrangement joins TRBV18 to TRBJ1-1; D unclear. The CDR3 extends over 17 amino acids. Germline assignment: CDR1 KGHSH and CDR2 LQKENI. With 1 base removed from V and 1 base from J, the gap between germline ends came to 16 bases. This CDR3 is CASSPLPADATNTEAFF. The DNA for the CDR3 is TGTGCCAGCTCACCACTCCCTGCGGATGCGACGAACACTGAAGCTTTCTTT.

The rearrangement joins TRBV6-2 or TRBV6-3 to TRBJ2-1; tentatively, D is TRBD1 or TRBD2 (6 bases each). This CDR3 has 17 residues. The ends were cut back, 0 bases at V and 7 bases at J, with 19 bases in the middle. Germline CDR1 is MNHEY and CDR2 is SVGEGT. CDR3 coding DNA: TGTGCCAGCAGTTACTCTGCCGGGGGCCCGGGAAGGAATGAGCAGTTCTTC. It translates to CASSYSAGGPGRNEQFF.

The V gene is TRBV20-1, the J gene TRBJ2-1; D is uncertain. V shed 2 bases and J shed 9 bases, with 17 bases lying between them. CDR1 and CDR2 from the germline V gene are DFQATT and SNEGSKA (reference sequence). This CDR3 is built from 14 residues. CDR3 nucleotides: TGCAGTGCTAGACGGGCCGGGCCGGCCGTTGAGCAGTTCTTC. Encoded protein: CSARRAGPAVEQFF.

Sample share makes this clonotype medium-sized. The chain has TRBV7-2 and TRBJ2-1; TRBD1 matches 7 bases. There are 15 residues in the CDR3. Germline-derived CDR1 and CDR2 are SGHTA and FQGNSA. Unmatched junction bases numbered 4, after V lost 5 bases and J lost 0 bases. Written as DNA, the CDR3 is TGTGCCAGCAGCACAGACAGGGCCTCCTACAATGAGCAGTTCTTC. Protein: CASSTDRASYNEQFF.

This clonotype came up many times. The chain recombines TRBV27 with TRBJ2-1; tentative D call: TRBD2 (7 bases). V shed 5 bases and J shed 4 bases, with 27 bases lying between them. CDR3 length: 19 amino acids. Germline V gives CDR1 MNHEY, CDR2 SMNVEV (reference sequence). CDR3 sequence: CASSLQSPTPGGSYNEQFF. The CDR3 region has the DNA TGTGCCAGCAGTCTCCAATCCCCTACCCCGGGGGGCTCATACAATGAGCAGTTCTTC.

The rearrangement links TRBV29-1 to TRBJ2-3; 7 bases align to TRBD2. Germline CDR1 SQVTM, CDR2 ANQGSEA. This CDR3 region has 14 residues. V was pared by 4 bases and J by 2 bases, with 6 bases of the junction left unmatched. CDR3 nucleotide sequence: TGCAGCGTTGTAAAAGCGGGGTCCACAGATACGCAGTATTTT. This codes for CSVVKAGSTDTQYF.

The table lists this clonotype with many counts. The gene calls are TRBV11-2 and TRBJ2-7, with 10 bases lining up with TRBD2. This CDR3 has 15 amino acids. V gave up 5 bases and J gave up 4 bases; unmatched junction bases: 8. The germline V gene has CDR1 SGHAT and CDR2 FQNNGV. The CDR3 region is CASSKTSGPLYEQYF. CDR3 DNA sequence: TGTGCCAGCAGCAAGACTAGCGGGCCTTTGTACGAGCAGTACTTC.

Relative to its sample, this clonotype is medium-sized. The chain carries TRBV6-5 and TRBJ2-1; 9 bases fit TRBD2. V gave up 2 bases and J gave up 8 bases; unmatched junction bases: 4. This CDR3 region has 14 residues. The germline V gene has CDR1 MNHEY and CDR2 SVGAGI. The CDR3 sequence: CASSYAGGTYEQFF. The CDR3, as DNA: TGTGCCAGCAGTTACGCGGGGGGGACATATGAGCAGTTCTTC.

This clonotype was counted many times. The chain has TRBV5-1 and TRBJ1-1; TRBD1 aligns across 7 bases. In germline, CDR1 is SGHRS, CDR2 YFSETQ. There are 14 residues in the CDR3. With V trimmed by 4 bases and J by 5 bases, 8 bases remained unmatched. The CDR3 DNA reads TGCGCCAGCAGCCGACAGGGAATGGTTACTGAAGCTTTCTTT. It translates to CASSRQGMVTEAFF.

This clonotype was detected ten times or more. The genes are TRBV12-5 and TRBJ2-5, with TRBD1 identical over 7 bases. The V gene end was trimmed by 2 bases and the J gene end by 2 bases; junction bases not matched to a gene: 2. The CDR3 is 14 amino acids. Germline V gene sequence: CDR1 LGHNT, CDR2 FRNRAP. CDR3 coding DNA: TGTGCTAGTGGTTTGACAGGGGAGCAAGAGACCCAGTACTTC. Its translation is CASGLTGEQETQYF.

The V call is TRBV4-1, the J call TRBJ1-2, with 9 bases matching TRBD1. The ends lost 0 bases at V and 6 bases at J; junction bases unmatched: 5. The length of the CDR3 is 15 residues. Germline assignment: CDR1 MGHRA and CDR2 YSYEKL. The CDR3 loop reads CASSQDGTGYDGYTF. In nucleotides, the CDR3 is TGCGCCAGCAGCCAAGATGGGACAGGGTATGATGGCTACACCTTC.

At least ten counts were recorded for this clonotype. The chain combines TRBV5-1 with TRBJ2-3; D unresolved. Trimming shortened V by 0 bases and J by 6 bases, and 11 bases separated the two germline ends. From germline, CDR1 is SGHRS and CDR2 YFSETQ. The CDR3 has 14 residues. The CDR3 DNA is TGCGCCAGCAGCTTGGTGGGATCGGTGGATACGCAGTATTTT. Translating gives CASSLVGSVDTQYF.

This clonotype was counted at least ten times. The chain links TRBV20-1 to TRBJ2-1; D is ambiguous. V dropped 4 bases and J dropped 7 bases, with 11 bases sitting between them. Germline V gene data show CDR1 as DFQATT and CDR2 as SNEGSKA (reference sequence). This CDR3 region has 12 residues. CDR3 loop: CSATTQGNEQFF. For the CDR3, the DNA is TGCAGTGCTACCACACAAGGGAATGAGCAGTTCTTC.

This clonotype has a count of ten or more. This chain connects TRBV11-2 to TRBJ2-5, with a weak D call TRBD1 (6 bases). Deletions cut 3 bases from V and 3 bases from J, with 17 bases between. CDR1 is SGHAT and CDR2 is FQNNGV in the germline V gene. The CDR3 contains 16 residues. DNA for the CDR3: TGTGCCAGCAGCTTCGGACAGACTATTCTTGAAGAGACCCAGTACTTC. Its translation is CASSFGQTILEETQYF.

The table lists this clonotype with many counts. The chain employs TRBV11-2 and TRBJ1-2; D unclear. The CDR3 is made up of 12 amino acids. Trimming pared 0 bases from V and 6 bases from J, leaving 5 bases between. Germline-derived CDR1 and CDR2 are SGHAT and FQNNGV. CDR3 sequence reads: CASSLEGNGYTF. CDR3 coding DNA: TGTGCCAGCAGCTTAGAGGGCAATGGCTACACCTTC.

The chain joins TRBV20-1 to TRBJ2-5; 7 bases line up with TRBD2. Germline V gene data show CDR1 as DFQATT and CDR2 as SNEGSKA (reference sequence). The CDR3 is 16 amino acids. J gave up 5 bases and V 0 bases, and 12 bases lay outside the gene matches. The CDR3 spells CSARDIGGGAWETQYF. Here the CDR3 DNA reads TGCAGTGCTAGAGATATCGGCGGGGGAGCCTGGGAGACCCAGTACTTC.

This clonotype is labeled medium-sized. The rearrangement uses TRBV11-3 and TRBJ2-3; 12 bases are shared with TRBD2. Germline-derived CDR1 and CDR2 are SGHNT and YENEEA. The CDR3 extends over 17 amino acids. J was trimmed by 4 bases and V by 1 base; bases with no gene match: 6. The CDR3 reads CASSLGATSGGSDTQYF. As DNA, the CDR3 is TGTGCCAGCAGCTTAGGAGCGACTAGCGGGGGATCAGATACGCAGTATTTT.

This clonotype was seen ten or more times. DNA for the CDR3: TGCGCCAGCAGCGGGGCGGGACACCCAAGCTCCTACGAGCAGTACTTC. This gives the protein CASSGAGHPSSYEQYF. The V and J genes are TRBV5-1 and TRBJ2-7; D tentatively fits TRBD1 or TRBD2 (6 bases each). CDR1 and CDR2 from the germline V gene are SGHRS and YFSETQ. The CDR3 extends over 16 amino acids. V was pared by 4 bases and J by 0 bases, with 17 bases between.

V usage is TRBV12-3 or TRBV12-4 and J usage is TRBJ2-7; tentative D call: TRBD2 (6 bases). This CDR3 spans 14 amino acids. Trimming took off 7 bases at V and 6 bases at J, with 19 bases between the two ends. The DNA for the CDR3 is TGTGCCAGCACCATGGGGGGTTCGCCCTCCGAGCAGTACTTC. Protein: CASTMGGSPSEQYF.

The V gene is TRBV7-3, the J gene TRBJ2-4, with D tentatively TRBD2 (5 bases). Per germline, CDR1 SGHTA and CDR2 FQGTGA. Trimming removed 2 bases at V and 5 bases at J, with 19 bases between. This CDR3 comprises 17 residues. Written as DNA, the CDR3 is TGTGCCAGCAGCTTACGGGGTGGTGGGGTCTTGGAAAACATTCAGTACTTC. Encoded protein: CASSLRGGGVLENIQYF.

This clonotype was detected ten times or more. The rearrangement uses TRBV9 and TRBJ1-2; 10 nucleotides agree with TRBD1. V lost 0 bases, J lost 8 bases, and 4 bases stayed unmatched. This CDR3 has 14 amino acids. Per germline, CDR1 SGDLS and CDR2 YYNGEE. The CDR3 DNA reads TGTGCCAGCAGCGTAGGGGGACAGGGGCAAGGCTACACCTTC. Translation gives CASSVGGQGQGYTF.

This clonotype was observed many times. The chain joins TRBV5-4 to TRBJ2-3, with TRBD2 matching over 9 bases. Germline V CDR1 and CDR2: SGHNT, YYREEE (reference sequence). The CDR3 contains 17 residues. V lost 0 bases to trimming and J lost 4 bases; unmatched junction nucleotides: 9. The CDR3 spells CASSLAVGAGGADTQYF. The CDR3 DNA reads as TGTGCCAGCAGCTTGGCCGTAGGAGCGGGGGGCGCAGATACGCAGTATTTT.

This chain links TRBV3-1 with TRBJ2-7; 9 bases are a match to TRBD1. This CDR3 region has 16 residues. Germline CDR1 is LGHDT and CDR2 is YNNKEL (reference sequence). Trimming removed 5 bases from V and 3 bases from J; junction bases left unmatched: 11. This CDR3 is CASSFGTGTGIYEQYF. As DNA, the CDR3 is TGTGCCAGCAGCTTTGGGACCGGGACAGGGATCTACGAGCAGTACTTC.

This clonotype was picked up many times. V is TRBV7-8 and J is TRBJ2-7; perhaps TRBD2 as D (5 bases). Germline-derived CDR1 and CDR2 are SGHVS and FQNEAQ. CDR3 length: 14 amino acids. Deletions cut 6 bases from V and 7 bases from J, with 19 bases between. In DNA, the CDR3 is TGTGCCAGCAGACTACTCACAGTGTCGGGGGAGCAGTACTTC. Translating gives CASRLLTVSGEQYF.

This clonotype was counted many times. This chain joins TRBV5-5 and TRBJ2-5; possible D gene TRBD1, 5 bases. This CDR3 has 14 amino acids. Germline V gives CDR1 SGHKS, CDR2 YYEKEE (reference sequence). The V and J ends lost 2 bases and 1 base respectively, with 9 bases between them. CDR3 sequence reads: CASSLRQPQETQYF. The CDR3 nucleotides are TGTGCCAGCAGCTTAAGACAGCCCCAAGAGACCCAGTACTTC.

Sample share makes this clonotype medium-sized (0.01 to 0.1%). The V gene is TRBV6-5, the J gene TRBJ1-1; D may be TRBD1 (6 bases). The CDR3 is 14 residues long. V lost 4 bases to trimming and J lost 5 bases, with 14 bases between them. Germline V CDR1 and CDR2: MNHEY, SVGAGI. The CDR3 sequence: CASSSYRDMTEAFF. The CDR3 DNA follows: TGTGCCAGCAGTTCATACAGGGATATGACTGAAGCTTTCTTT.